This is a list of T cell receptor beta chains from one sample in a study of blood T cell repertoires in COVID-19. The method was immunoSEQ multiplex PCR; TCRdb's version includes in-frame clones alone and lacks a portion of them. This sample has under 60,000 clones, with more than 90% found just once. What was sequenced was peripheral blood. The receptors stem from a man over 45 with active COVID-19. CDR3s include the opening cysteine and the closing phenylalanine or tryptophan. The D gene is left open where the match is weak. The size of a clone is reported for some rows only, either as once, few or many, or as a class for expanded clones.

>TRBJ2-5|.|TRBV5-6|TRBD2
TGTGCCAGCAGCTTAGGGCGGGGGGCCCTGGAGACCCAGTACTTC
CASSLGRGALETQYF
>TRBJ2-1|.|TRBV20-1|.
TGCAGTGCACCGTCAGGGTATGAGCAGTTCTTC
CSAPSGYEQFF
>TRBJ1-1|.|TRBV6-5|TRBD1
TGTGCCAGCAGCCGACAGGGGAGCACTGAAGCTTTCTTT
CASSRQGSTEAFF
>TRBJ1-2|.|TRBV19|.
TGTGCCAGTAGTACTTTGCCGGGGGGCCTTGATGGCTACACCTTC
CASSTLPGGLDGYTF
>TRBJ2-5|.|TRBV15|TRBD2
TGTGCCACCAGCAGGGGGCGTGCTACTAGCGAGGAGACCCAGTACTTC
CATSRGRATSEETQYF
>TRBJ1-5|once|TRBV6-4|.
TGTGCCAGCAGTGAGACAGTCAATCAGCCCCAGCATTTT
CASSETVNQPQHF
>TRBJ2-5|once|TRBV10-2|TRBD2
TGCGCCAGCAGTGGCACTAGCGGGTACCAAGAGACCCAGTACTTC
CASSGTSGYQETQYF
>TRBJ2-1|.|TRBV5-1|.
TGCGCCAGCAGCTTGGTCCCTCAAACTAGCTCCTACAATGAGCAGTTCTTC
CASSLVPQTSSYNEQFF
>TRBJ2-7|once|TRBV7-2|.
TGTGCCAGCAGCTTAGGGCAGGGGACCTACGAGCAGTACTTC
CASSLGQGTYEQYF
>TRBJ2-5|.|TRBV2|TRBD2
TGTGCCAGCAGTCGGACTAGCGGTCACCAAGAGACCCAGTACTTC
CASSRTSGHQETQYF
>TRBJ1-1|.|TRBV19|.
TGTGCCAGTAGTCTGTCCACGGGCAGGGGTACTGAAGCTTTCTTT
CASSLSTGRGTEAFF
>TRBJ1-1|few|TRBV7-6|TRBD1
TGTGCCAGCAGCATCGGACAGGGGGATCTCTGGAACACTGAAGCTTTCTTT
CASSIGQGDLWNTEAFF
>TRBJ1-3|.|TRBV27|.
TGTGCCAGCAGTTTATCGCCCCGACTCTCCGGAAACACCATATATTTT
CASSLSPRLSGNTIYF
>TRBJ2-2|.|TRBV5-6|.
TGTGCCAGCGGCAAAAAACAGGGAACCGGGGAGCTGTTTTTT
CASGKKQGTGELFF
>TRBJ2-2|.|TRBV6-5|.
TGTGCCAGCAGGGCTCCGGGGTACACCGGGGAGCTGTTTTTT
CASRAPGYTGELFF
>TRBJ2-2|.|TRBV5-6|.
TGTGCCAGCAGCTTGACACGGAACACCGGGGAGCTGTTTTTT
CASSLTRNTGELFF
>TRBJ1-4|.|TRBV10-1|.
TGCGCCAGCAGTGCGGACAGAGACGGATCGAAACTGTTTTTT
CASSADRDGSKLFF
>TRBJ1-6|.|TRBV28|.
TGTGCCAGCAGATCAACAGGGTCTCGTAATTCACCCCTCCACTTT
CASRSTGSRNSPLHF
>TRBJ2-7|once|TRBV7-8|.
TGTGCCAGCAGATATAGCGCGGACCGGGGGTTTCCGCAGTACTTC
CASRYSADRGFPQYF
>TRBJ1-1|.|TRBV4-3|.
TGCGCCAGCAGTCTCAGGGCGAACACTGAAGCTTTCTTT
CASSLRANTEAFF
>TRBJ2-2|.|TRBV2|TRBD2
TGTGCCAACACCCGGACTAGCGGGGATTACACCGGGGAGCTGTTTTTT
CANTRTSGDYTGELFF
>TRBJ1-3|.|TRBV3-1/TRBV3-2|.
TGTGCCAGCAGCCCTACGGTGACAGTAAACACCATATATTTT
CASSPTVTVNTIYF
>TRBJ2-5|.|TRBV7-2|TRBD2
TGTGCCAGCAGCCAACTAGCGGGGGGACAAGAGACCCAGTACTTC
CASSQLAGGQETQYF
>TRBJ1-3|.|TRBV12-2|.
TGTGCAAGTCGCCCGAAAACTACAGGGGGAGGAAACACCATATATTTT
CASRPKTTGGGNTIYF
>TRBJ2-5|.|TRBV25-1|.
TGTGCCAGCGTACGGGACTACCAAGAGACCCAGTACTTC
CASVRDYQETQYF
>TRBJ1-2|.|TRBV5-1|TRBD1
TGCGCCAGCAGCTTGGCCGGGACAGGGGGCGAGGGCTACACCTTC
CASSLAGTGGEGYTF
>TRBJ2-1|.|TRBV28|.
TGTGCCAGCAGTTCCACAATTAATGAGCAGTTCTTC
CASSSTINEQFF
>TRBJ1-1|.|TRBV3-1/TRBV3-2|TRBD1
TGTGCCAGCAGCCATCGACAGGGCCGCGCTTTCTTT
CASSHRQGRAFF
>TRBJ1-1|.|TRBV2|.
TGTGCCAGCACTTGGGACACTCCAATGAACACTGAAGCTTTCTTT
CASTWDTPMNTEAFF
>TRBJ2-7|.|TRBV18|TRBD1
TGTGCCAGCTCACCCGGGACAGGATCCTACGAGCAGTACTTC
CASSPGTGSYEQYF
>TRBJ2-1|.|TRBV27|TRBD1
TGTGCCAGCAGTTTATGGGGACAGAGCTCCTACAATGAGCAGTTCTTC
CASSLWGQSSYNEQFF
>TRBJ2-1|.|TRBV7-2|.
TGTGCCAGCAGCGCCACTAGACGTGAGCAGTTCTTC
CASSATRREQFF
>TRBJ2-1|.|TRBV4-2|.
TGTGCCAGCAGCCAAGAACGAGATGAGCAGTTCTTC
CASSQERDEQFF
>TRBJ2-6|.|TRBV28|.
TGTGCCAGCAGTTTACCCCGGTCTGGGGCCAACGTCCTGACTTTC
CASSLPRSGANVLTF
>TRBJ1-3|.|TRBV19|.
TGTGCCAGTACGGACAGCTCCTCTGGAAACACCATATATTTT
CASTDSSSGNTIYF
>TRBJ2-7|.|TRBV5-1|.
TGCGCCAGTCAGGCCTCGGCAGGGGCATTATACGAGCAGTACTTC
CASQASAGALYEQYF
>TRBJ2-2|.|TRBV5-1|TRBD2
TGCGCCAGCAGCTTGCAAGCGGGGATCACCGGGGAGCTGTTTTTT
CASSLQAGITGELFF
>TRBJ2-1|.|TRBV5-1|TRBD2
TGCGCCAGCAGCTTGGCGGGACTAGCCACCTACAATGAGCAGTTCTTC
CASSLAGLATYNEQFF
>TRBJ2-7|.|TRBV5-1|.
TGCGCCAGCAGCTTGGTAGGGGTCCGTTCCGAGCAGTACTTC
CASSLVGVRSEQYF
>TRBJ2-3|.|TRBV6-5|TRBD2
TGTGCCAGCAGTCCCGCAGCGGGGGTGAAAGATACGCAGTATTTT
CASSPAAGVKDTQYF
>TRBJ1-4|.|TRBV7-2|.
TGTGCCAGCAGCTTAGGAGGCAGGGTTGAAGAAAAACTGTTTTTT
CASSLGGRVEEKLFF
>TRBJ1-1|few|TRBV6-5|TRBD1
TGTGCCAGCACTACGGGACAGACGAACACTGAAGCTTTCTTT
CASTTGQTNTEAFF
>TRBJ2-2|.|TRBV18|.
TGTGCCAGCTCACCGACCGGAGCAAGCGGGGAGCTGTTTTTT
CASSPTGASGELFF
>TRBJ1-2|.|TRBV2|.
TGTGCCAGCAGTGAAACGGGGGCTAACTATGGCTACACCTTC
CASSETGANYGYTF